This T cell receptor beta chain was sequenced during a study of CD8 T cells in Susac syndrome. Sequencing of TCR beta, carried out with a high-throughput approach, was applied to CD8+ and CD4+ T cells from the blood. Controls comprised healthy donors matched for age and sex. The TEMRA cells underwent FACS enrichment, while the CD8+ and CD4+ T cells underwent negative isolation. An amount of RNA that ranged from roughly 0.5 to 1 ug was reverse transcribed with random hexamers. Amplification of TCR beta CDR3 spanned 54 Vbeta and 13 Jbeta via immunoSEQ multiplex PCR. TCRdb re-derived calls from the immunoSEQ multiplex PCR reads in MiXCR, one entry per CDR3 protein. The table shows around 99,000 distinct CDR3 sequences, with about 96% occurring only once. CDR3 length: 14 amino acids. J was trimmed by 5 bases and V by 11 bases; bases with no gene match: 10. The V gene's germline CDR1 is SEHNR and CDR2 FQNEAQ (reference sequence).

The rearrangement links TRBV7-9 to TRBJ2-5, with 11 bases fitting TRBD1. The receptor was derived from a human donor in good health. Sequenced: CD4+ T cells from PBMCs. Here the CDR3 reads CAGAGQGAVETQYF. The DNA of the CDR3 is TGTGCCGGAGCCGGACAGGGGGCTGTGGAGACCCAGTACTTC.